A single sample gave rise to the 24 T cell receptor beta chains below, sequenced in a study of human T cells and chemical hapten exposure. Extraction of total RNA was performed on unfractionated whole blood. The study used a library that attached unique molecular identifiers to individual cDNA molecules. TCRdb processed the reads anew with MiXCR; each CDR3 protein has one entry. In the table there are more than 100,000 distinct CDR3 sequences, 6.5% to 10% of which are singletons. The material sequenced was whole blood. The receptors derive from a human donor in good health. Some clones in this sample may be carry-over from other donors' samples.

This clonotype was found a few times. The rearrangement uses TRBV19 and TRBJ2-3; either TRBD1 or TRBD2 may fit D (6 bases each). The V and J ends lost 7 bases and 0 bases respectively, with 11 bases between them. The CDR3 is 14 amino acids. The germline V gene encodes CDR1 LNHDA and CDR2 SQIVND (reference sequence). CDR3 DNA sequence: TGTGCCAGTAAGTGGGGGGCTAGCACAGATACGCAGTATTTT. Protein: CASKWGASTDTQYF.

The chain carries TRBV7-9 and TRBJ2-7; 9 bases align to TRBD2. The CDR3 is 16 residues long. Trimming took 0 bases from V and 4 from J; bases not matched to a gene: 7. The V gene's germline CDR1 is SEHNR and CDR2 FQNEAQ (reference sequence). CDR3 bases: TGTGCCAGCAGCTTAGCGGACGGCGGGAGGGGTTACGAGCAGTACTTC. It translates to CASSLADGGRGYEQYF.

This clonotype was seen more than once but under ten times. The V and J genes are TRBV20-1 and TRBJ2-1; D is unresolved. The germline CDR1 and CDR2 sequences are DFQATT and SNEGSKA (reference sequence). V was trimmed by 3 bases and J by 9 bases, leaving 27 bases between them. This CDR3 has 17 amino acids. CDR3 DNA: TGCAGTGCTAGCCTCCCAACCCTAGGTCGGTTAGGTGGTGAGCAGTTCTTC. It translates to CSASLPTLGRLGGEQFF.

The chain recombines TRBV6-5 with TRBJ1-2; D is possibly TRBD1 (5 bases). CDR3 length: 12 amino acids. Germline V CDR1 and CDR2: MNHEY, SVGAGI. The ends were cut back, 10 bases at V and 2 bases at J, with 11 bases in the middle. This CDR3 is CATVGRNYGYTF. The CDR3 DNA follows: TGTGCCACCGTGGGACGGAACTATGGCTACACCTTC.

J is TRBJ2-1 and V is TRBV20-1, with D possibly matching TRBD2 (5 bases). Germline V gene lookup returns CDR1 DFQATT and CDR2 SNEGSKA (reference sequence). Trimming removed 5 bases at V and 4 bases at J, with 9 bases between. The CDR3 contains 12 residues. CDR3 region: CSAPGVYNEQFF. The CDR3 DNA reads as TGCAGTGCTCCCGGGGTTTACAATGAGCAGTTCTTC.

The rearrangement joins TRBV2 to TRBJ2-7; 9 bases match TRBD1. The CDR3 is 16 residues long. The J segment lost 5 bases and the V segment lost 6 bases, leaving 14 bases of the junction unmatched. Germline CDR1 reads SNHLY; CDR2 reads FYNNEI. Here the CDR3 reads CASSGPEGDRVHEQYF. Written as DNA, the CDR3 is TGTGCCAGCAGCGGACCCGAGGGGGACAGGGTCCACGAGCAGTACTTC.

This clonotype was recorded many times. The chain recombines TRBV7-9 with TRBJ2-6; unclear D gene. The CDR3 consists of 12 residues. V was clipped by 5 bases and J by 12 bases, with 11 bases between them. Per germline, CDR1 SEHNR and CDR2 FQNEAQ (reference sequence). CDR3 amino acids: CASSPVLGVLTF. The CDR3 DNA reads TGTGCCAGCAGCCCCGTTCTTGGCGTCCTGACTTTC.

The gene calls are TRBV4-3 and TRBJ2-5, with 9 bases aligning to TRBD2. Trimming cost V 0 bases and J 5 bases; bases outside gene matches: 4. The CDR3 sequence is 15 residues long. Germline CDR1 reads LGHNA; CDR2 reads YSLEER. The CDR3: CASSQDEREVETQYF. The CDR3 DNA reads as TGCGCCAGCAGCCAAGACGAGCGGGAGGTGGAGACCCAGTACTTC.

This clonotype showed up just a few times. The CDR3 DNA follows: TGCGCCAGCAGCGAGGGACTACTAACCTACGAGCAGTACTTC. Translating gives CASSEGLLTYEQYF. V and J are TRBV5-1 and TRBJ2-7, with TRBD2 identical over 7 bases. The trim removed 4 bases at V and 2 bases at J, leaving 6 bases unmatched. Germline-derived CDR1 and CDR2 are SGHRS and YFSETQ. CDR3 size: 14 residues.

This clonotype has just a few counts. The chain has TRBV20-1 and TRBJ2-2, with TRBD1 matching over 8 bases. V was pared by 4 bases and J by 7 bases, with 8 bases of the junction left unmatched. The CDR3 is made up of 14 amino acids. From germline, CDR1 is DFQATT and CDR2 SNEGSKA (reference sequence). CDR3 amino acids: CSATARGQGGELFF. DNA for the CDR3: TGCAGTGCTACTGCCAGGGGGCAGGGCGGGGAGCTGTTTTTT.

This clonotype was counted ten times or more. The chain joins TRBV12-3 or TRBV12-4 to TRBJ2-5; 9 bases align to TRBD2. The ends lost 4 bases at V and 4 bases at J; junction bases unmatched: 7. The CDR3 length is 15 residues. Here the CDR3 reads CASSSGLAVGETQYF. CDR3 nucleotide sequence: TGTGCCAGCAGTTCGGGACTAGCCGTGGGAGAGACCCAGTACTTC.

This clonotype was seen a few times. The chain carries TRBV18 and TRBJ1-1, with D tentatively TRBD1 (5 bases). This CDR3 spans 15 amino acids. Looked up from germline, CDR1 is KGHSH and CDR2 is LQKENI. The V and J ends lost 1 base and 3 bases respectively, with 12 bases between them. The CDR3 here is CASSPRGVVDTEAFF. The CDR3 DNA reads TGTGCCAGCTCACCACGGGGGGTCGTGGACACTGAAGCTTTCTTT. Full variable domain (remainder filled in from reference TRBV18 and TRBJ1-1): NAGVMQNPRHLVRRRGQEARLRCSPMKGHSHVYWYRQLPEEGLKFMVYLQKENIIDESGMPKERFSAEFPKEGPSILRIQQVVRGDSAAYFCASSPRGVVDTEAFFGQGTRLTVV.

This clonotype was recorded many times. The genes are TRBV2 and TRBJ2-7; D remains ambiguous. V shed 4 bases and J shed 2 bases, with 12 bases lying between them. This CDR3 has 14 residues. Germline assignment: CDR1 SNHLY and CDR2 FYNNEI. CDR3 in amino acids: CASSGMAGTYEQYF. CDR3 nucleotides: TGTGCCAGCAGTGGTATGGCTGGTACCTACGAGCAGTACTTC.

Ten or more counts support this clonotype. This chain joins TRBV12-3 or TRBV12-4 and TRBJ1-5; D is possibly TRBD1 (5 bases). V gave up 3 bases and J gave up 0 bases, with 21 bases separating them. This CDR3 is built from 19 residues. CDR3 sequence: CASSLDNSVRGFSNQPQHF. The CDR3 DNA reads TGTGCCAGCAGTTTGGACAATTCAGTCCGGGGCTTTAGCAATCAGCCCCAGCATTTT.

This clonotype was observed a few times. This chain connects TRBV28 to TRBJ2-4; 7 bases agree with TRBD1. Losses at the gene ends were 8 bases for V and 1 base for J; bases not matched to a gene: 17. The CDR3 totals 18 residues. Germline CDR1 reads MDHEN; CDR2 reads SYDVKM. The CDR3 DNA reads TGTGCCAGCCGCCCTCAAACGACAGGGAAAGGGGCCAAAAACATTCAGTACTTC. Translated, it gives CASRPQTTGKGAKNIQYF.

The chain is built from TRBV10-2 and TRBJ2-7; D is perhaps TRBD2 (7 bases). The CDR3 is 15 residues long. V lost 0 bases, J lost 2 bases, and 11 bases lay in between. CDR1 and CDR2 (germline): WSHSY, SAAADI. The chain's CDR3 is CASSESGGAPYEQYF. The CDR3 nucleotides are TGCGCCAGCAGTGAGTCAGGGGGGGCTCCCTACGAGCAGTACTTC.

The gene calls are TRBV19 and TRBJ2-7, with TRBD1 matching 11 bases. The germline CDR1 and CDR2 sequences are LNHDA and SQIVND (reference sequence). V trimming: 4 bases; J trimming: 3 bases; junction bases outside the gene matches: 11. The CDR3 spans 17 residues. CDR3 sequence (DNA): TGTGCCAGTAGTAACCCCTCGCCCGGGACAGGGGGCTACGAGCAGTACTTC. This codes for CASSNPSPGTGGYEQYF.

V usage is TRBV12-3 or TRBV12-4 and J usage is TRBJ2-4; TRBD2 is a possible D gene (7 bases). The CDR3 totals 15 residues. Trimming took 3 bases from V and 1 from J, leaving 10 bases between them. The CDR3 region is CASSLGGPAKNIQYF. In DNA, the CDR3 is TGTGCCAGCAGTTTGGGGGGGCCCGCCAAAAACATTCAGTACTTC.

There are a few counts of this clonotype. The chain recombines TRBV10-3 with TRBJ2-7, with 8 bases lining up with TRBD1. The CDR3 runs to 13 residues. The V segment lost 6 bases and the J segment 4 bases; nucleotides outside the gene matches: 5. The germline V gene has CDR1 ENHRY and CDR2 SYGVKD. This CDR3 is CAIRGQGAYEQYF. CDR3 nucleotides: TGTGCCATCAGAGGCCAGGGGGCTTACGAGCAGTACTTC.

This clonotype was observed many times. The rearrangement uses TRBV12-3 or TRBV12-4 and TRBJ2-2; possibly TRBD1 for D (6 bases). Trimming removed 3 bases from V and 4 bases from J, with 9 bases in between. CDR3 size: 14 residues. The CDR3 nucleotides are TGTGCCAGCAGTTTGGGGGCGGGCACCGGGGAGCTGTTTTTT. Its protein product is CASSLGAGTGELFF.

This clonotype appeared a few times. The V and J genes are TRBV7-9 and TRBJ2-2, with D possibly matching TRBD2 (5 bases). Germline loops: CDR1 SEHNR, CDR2 FQNEAQ (reference sequence). CDR3 length equals 16 residues. The germline V and J ends were trimmed by 2 bases and 2 bases, with 12 bases remaining between them. The CDR3 coding sequence is TGTGCCAGCAGCTTACTACTAGGAGCCAACACCGGGGAGCTGTTTTTT. Protein sequence: CASSLLLGANTGELFF.

This clonotype was detected a few times. V is TRBV27 and J is TRBJ1-5; no clear D. Germline V gene sequence: CDR1 MNHEY, CDR2 SMNVEV (reference sequence). The V gene lost 8 bases and the J gene lost 0 bases, with 14 bases spanning the gap. CDR3 length equals 15 residues. CDR3 nucleotide sequence: TGTGCCAGCCTAGACTCAATTTATAGCAATCAGCCCCAGCATTTT. Protein sequence: CASLDSIYSNQPQHF.

This clonotype was observed many times. The chain links TRBV15 to TRBJ1-5; the D is unclear. The CDR3 contains 17 residues. Germline assignment: CDR1 LNHNV and CDR2 YYDKDF (reference sequence). V lost 8 bases, J lost 2 bases, and 22 bases lay in between. The DNA for the CDR3 is TGTGCCACCCCCGGGATTCGCCTATACTTTCGCAATCAGCCCCAGCATTTT. Translated, it gives CATPGIRLYFRNQPQHF.

This clonotype was found many times. The chain employs TRBV12-3 or TRBV12-4 and TRBJ1-4; tentatively, D is TRBD1 (6 bases). The CDR3 sequence is 19 residues long. The ends were cut back, 5 bases at V and 7 bases at J, with 29 bases in the middle. The CDR3 region has the DNA TGTGCCAGCAGTCTGGATCGACTCGAGACAGGCGGCATCCTTGAAAAACTGTTTTTT. This gives the protein CASSLDRLETGGILEKLFF.